This T cell receptor beta chain is from a study of T cells in tuberculosis. The V and J ends lost 0 bases and 5 bases respectively, with 8 bases between them. The CDR3 has 13 amino acids. Germline assignment: CDR1 SGDLS and CDR2 YYNGEE. Method: immunoSEQ multiplex PCR; TCRdb's copy keeps in-frame clones and lacks some. Here the sample spans about 49,000 clones, roughly 95% being singletons. Time point noted: new active TB diagnosis, blood taken before or within 7 days of starting treatment. The rearrangement uses TRBV9 and TRBJ1-1; a weak D match, TRBD1 (5 bases). Specimen: PBMCs, collected at tuberculosis diagnosis. The origin of this receptor is an adult with tuberculosis. The CDR3 coding sequence is TGTGCCAGCAGCGTAGGGGCAGGGACTGAAGCTTTCTTT. Translating it yields CASSVGAGTEAFF.